This T cell receptor (beta chain) is drawn from a study of identical twins. Using its own MiXCR run on the 5' RACE reads, TCRdb lists one record per CDR3 protein. The sample records around 370,000 distinct CDR3 sequences, roughly 9% being singletons. V dropped 4 bases and J dropped 3 bases, with 12 bases sitting between them. This CDR3 has 15 amino acids. Germline CDR1 and CDR2: KGHDR and SFDVKD. This clonotype was recorded many times. The source of this sequence is a woman aged 45-59 years in good health. This rearrangement joins TRBV24-1 to TRBJ2-1; tentative D call: TRBD2 (6 bases). Sequencing used naive T cells sorted from blood. This CDR3 reads CATSDPPRGYNEQFF. The CDR3 bases are TGTGCCACCAGTGACCCCCCGCGGGGCTACAATGAGCAGTTCTTC.